One and the same sample provided the 6 T cell receptor beta chains below, sequenced in a study of response to subunit inactivated influenza vaccine. TCRdb called the RT-PCR reads again in MiXCR, with one record for every CDR3 protein. This sample yields about 700,000 distinct CDR3 sequences, of which about 15% are seen a single time; 6% to 7% belongs to the top ten. This sample comprised PBMCs from blood, obtained less than 15 days before vaccination. Receptors originate from a man aged 50 to 59 who received an inactivated influenza vaccine.

This clonotype was counted only a few times. The chain joins TRBV7-9 to TRBJ2-1; D gene uncertain. Germline-derived CDR1 and CDR2 are SEHNR and FQNEAQ (reference sequence). The CDR3 runs to 13 residues. V gave up 0 bases and J gave up 8 bases, with 8 bases separating them. Here the CDR3 DNA reads TGTGCCAGCAGCTTAGCCGCCGTGGATGAGCAGTTCTTC. This encodes CASSLAAVDEQFF.

V usage is TRBV30 and J usage is TRBJ2-5; D is unclear. Germline-derived CDR1 and CDR2 are GTSNPN and SVGIG (reference sequence). The ends were cut back, 0 bases at V and 2 bases at J, with 10 bases in the middle. The CDR3 spans 14 residues. The CDR3 protein is CAWSVGISQETQYF. The DNA of the CDR3 is TGTGCCTGGAGTGTAGGTATTAGTCAAGAGACCCAGTACTTC. The full variable domain, completed using reference TRBV30 and TRBJ2-5, is SQTIHQWPATLVQPVGSPLSLECTVEGTSNPNLYWYRQAAGRGLQLLFYSVGIGQISSEVPQNLSASRPQDRQFILSSKKLLLSDSGFYLCAWSVGISQETQYFGPGTRLLVL.

The gene calls are TRBV5-1 and TRBJ2-1; D may be TRBD2 (6 bases). CDR3 length: 15 residues. Germline loops: CDR1 SGHRS, CDR2 YFSETQ. With 2 bases removed from V and 4 bases from J, the gap between germline ends came to 13 bases. As DNA, the CDR3 is TGCGCCAGCAGCTTAGCACTAGCACCTTACAATGAGCAGTTCTTC. The encoded protein is CASSLALAPYNEQFF. The full variable domain, rest sourced from reference TRBV5-1 and TRBJ2-1, is KAGVTQTPRYLIKTRGQQVTLSCSPISGHRSVSWYQQTPGQGLQFLFEYFSETQRNKGNFPGRFSGRQFSNSRSEMNVSTLELGDSALYLCASSLALAPYNEQFFGPGTRLTVL.

At least ten counts were recorded for this clonotype. The rearrangement uses TRBV28 and TRBJ2-3, with 10 bases identical to TRBD2. The V gene's germline CDR1 is MDHEN and CDR2 SYDVKM. The J segment lost 8 bases and the V segment lost 4 bases, leaving 15 bases of the junction unmatched. The CDR3 runs to 17 residues. CDR3 nucleotides: TGTGCCAGCAGTTCCCCCCCGCCTAGCGGGGGAAGAGGTACGCAGTATTTT. Translating gives CASSSPPPSGGRGTQYF.

Only a few counts were recorded for this clonotype. V is TRBV3-1 and J is TRBJ1-1; possible D gene TRBD1, 5 bases. The CDR3 covers 14 residues. Germline-derived CDR1 and CDR2 are LGHDT and YNNKEL (reference sequence). Trimming cost V 1 base and J 1 base, with 7 bases left between them. The chain's CDR3 is CASSQAQGNTEAFF. The CDR3 DNA follows: TGTGCCAGCAGCCAAGCCCAGGGGAACACTGAAGCTTTCTTT.

This clonotype has just a few counts. The V gene is TRBV5-1, the J gene TRBJ2-7; 9 bases fit TRBD1. The CDR3 has 14 amino acids. Germline-derived CDR1 and CDR2 are SGHRS and YFSETQ. The V gene end was trimmed by 3 bases and the J gene end by 2 bases; junction bases not matched to a gene: 3. This chain's CDR3 is CASSSDRGPYEQYF. Written as DNA, the CDR3 is TGCGCCAGCAGCTCGGACAGGGGACCCTACGAGCAGTACTTC.